The clone carrying this T cell receptor beta chain appeared a few times. Antigen: not known. The record originates from a study of spatial heterogeneity in lung cancer. For the study at large: Across the raw uncorrected reads, a unique TCR and UMI combination was observed, on average, more than ten times. Study-level results: Compared with follow-up, resection was when ubiquitous expanded tumor TCRs appeared in blood more.

As to time point: sample taken at primary tumor resection. Unsorted whole RNA samples from tumor, nontumor lung or frozen PBMC were sequenced. A total of fewer than 80 untreated early-stage non-small cell lung cancer patients served as donors. Individual TCR cDNA molecules each bore their own unique molecular identifier. TCRdb independently ran MiXCR on the 5' RACE reads; one entry per CDR3 protein. The profile shows about 82,000 distinct CDR3 sequences, 10% to 15% of them singletons. This clonotype was obtained from a male donor with early-stage non-small cell lung cancer. The sample was PBMCs, taken at surgery.

Written as DNA, the CDR3 is TGTGCCAGCAGCCAAGAGCGGGGGCACTACGAGCAGTACTTC. It yields the protein CASSQERGHYEQYF. The chain couples TRBV3-1 to TRBJ2-7; a weak D match, TRBD2 (7 bases). The CDR3 sequence is 14 residues long. Per the germline V gene, CDR1 is LGHDT and CDR2 is YNNKEL (reference sequence). V shed 0 bases and J shed 3 bases, with 9 bases lying between them.